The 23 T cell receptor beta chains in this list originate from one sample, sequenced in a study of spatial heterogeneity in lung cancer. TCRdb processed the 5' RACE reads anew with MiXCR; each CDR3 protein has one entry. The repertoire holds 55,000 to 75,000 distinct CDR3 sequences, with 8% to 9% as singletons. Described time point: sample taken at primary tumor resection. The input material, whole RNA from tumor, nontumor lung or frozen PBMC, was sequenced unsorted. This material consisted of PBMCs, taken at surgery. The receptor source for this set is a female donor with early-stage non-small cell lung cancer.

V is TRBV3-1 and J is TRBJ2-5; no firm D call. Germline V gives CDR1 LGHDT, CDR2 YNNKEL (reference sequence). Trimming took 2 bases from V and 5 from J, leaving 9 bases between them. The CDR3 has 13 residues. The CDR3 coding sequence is TGTGCCAGCAGCCAAATTCCCCGGGAGACCCAGTACTTC. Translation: CASSQIPRETQYF.

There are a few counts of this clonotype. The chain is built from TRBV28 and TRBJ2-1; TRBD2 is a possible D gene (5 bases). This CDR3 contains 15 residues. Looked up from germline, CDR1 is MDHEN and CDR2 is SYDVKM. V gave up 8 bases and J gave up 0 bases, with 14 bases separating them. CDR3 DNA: TGTGCCAGCCGAGAGGGCGGTAGCTCCTACAATGAGCAGTTCTTC. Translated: CASREGGSSYNEQFF.

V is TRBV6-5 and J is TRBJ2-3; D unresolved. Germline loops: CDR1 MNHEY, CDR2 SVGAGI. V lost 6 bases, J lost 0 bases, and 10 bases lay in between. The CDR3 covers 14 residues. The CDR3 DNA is TGTGCCAGCAGCCCTATGGTTAGCACAGATACGCAGTATTTT. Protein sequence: CASSPMVSTDTQYF.

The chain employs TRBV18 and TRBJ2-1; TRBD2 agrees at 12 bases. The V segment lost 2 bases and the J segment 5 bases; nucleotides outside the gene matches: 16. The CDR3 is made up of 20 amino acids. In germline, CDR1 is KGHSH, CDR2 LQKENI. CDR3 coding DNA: TGTGCCAGCTCACCATCCGGGGGACTAGCGGGTTTTTCGGAGGACAATGAGCAGTTCTTC. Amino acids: CASSPSGGLAGFSEDNEQFF.

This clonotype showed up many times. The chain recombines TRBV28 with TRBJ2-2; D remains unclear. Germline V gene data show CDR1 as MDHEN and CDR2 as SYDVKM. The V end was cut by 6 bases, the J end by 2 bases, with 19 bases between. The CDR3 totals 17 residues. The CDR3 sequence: CASSYNPLAPNTGELFF. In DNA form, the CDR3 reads TGTGCCAGCAGCTATAACCCCCTCGCGCCTAACACCGGGGAGCTGTTTTTT.

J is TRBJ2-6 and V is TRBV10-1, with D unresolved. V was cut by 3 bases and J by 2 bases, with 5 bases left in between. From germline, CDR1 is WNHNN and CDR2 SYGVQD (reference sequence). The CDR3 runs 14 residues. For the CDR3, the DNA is TGCGCCAGCAGTGACGGAGCTGGGGCCAACGTCCTGACTTTC. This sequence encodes CASSDGAGANVLTF.

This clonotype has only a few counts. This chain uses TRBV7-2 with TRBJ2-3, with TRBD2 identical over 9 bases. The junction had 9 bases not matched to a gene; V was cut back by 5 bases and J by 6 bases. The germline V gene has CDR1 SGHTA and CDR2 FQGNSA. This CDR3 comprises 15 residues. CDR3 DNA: TGTGCCAGCAGCCTTAGGCGGGGGGGGTCGGATACGCAGTATTTT. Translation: CASSLRRGGSDTQYF.

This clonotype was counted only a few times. In DNA form, the CDR3 reads TGTGCCAGCAGCCAAGAGGGACTTAGGGCCGGGGAGCTGTTTTTT. It is translated as CASSQEGLRAGELFF. The rearrangement joins TRBV4-2 to TRBJ2-2; maybe TRBD2 (6 bases). CDR1 is LGHNA, CDR2 YNFKEQ, per germline. V lost 0 bases, J lost 6 bases, and 11 bases lay in between. This CDR3 region has 15 residues.

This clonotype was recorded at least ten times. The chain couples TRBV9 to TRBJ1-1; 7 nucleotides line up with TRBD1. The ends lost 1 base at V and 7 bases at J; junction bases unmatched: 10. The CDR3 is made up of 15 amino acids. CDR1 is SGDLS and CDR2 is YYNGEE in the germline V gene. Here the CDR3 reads CASSVYDGTVDEAFF. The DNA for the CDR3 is TGTGCCAGCAGCGTATACGACGGGACAGTCGATGAAGCTTTCTTT.

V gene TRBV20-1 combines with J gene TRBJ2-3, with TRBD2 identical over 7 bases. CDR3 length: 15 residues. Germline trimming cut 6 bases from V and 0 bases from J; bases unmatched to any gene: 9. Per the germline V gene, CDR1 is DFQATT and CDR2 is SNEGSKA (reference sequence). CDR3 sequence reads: CSAHSSGASTDTQYF. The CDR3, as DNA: TGCAGTGCCCACTCTAGCGGAGCTAGCACAGATACGCAGTATTTT.

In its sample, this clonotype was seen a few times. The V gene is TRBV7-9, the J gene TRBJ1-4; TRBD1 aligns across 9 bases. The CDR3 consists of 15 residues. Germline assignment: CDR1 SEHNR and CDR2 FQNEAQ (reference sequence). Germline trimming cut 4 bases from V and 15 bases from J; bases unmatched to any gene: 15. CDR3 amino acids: CASSSSGTGSARVFF. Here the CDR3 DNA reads TGTGCCAGCAGCTCCTCCGGGACAGGGAGCGCGAGGGTGTTTTTT.

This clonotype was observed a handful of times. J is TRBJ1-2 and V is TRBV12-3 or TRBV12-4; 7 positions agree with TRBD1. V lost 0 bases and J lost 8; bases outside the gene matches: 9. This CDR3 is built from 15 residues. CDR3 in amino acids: CASSLAGGGLGGYTF. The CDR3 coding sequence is TGTGCCAGCAGTTTAGCAGGAGGGGGCCTGGGCGGCTACACCTTC.

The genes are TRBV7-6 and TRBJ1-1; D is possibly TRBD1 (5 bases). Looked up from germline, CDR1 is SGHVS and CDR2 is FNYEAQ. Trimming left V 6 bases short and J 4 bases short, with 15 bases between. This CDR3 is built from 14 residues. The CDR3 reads CASSRGTGATEAFF. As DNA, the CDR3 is TGTGCCAGCAGTCGGGGGACGGGCGCCACTGAAGCTTTCTTT.

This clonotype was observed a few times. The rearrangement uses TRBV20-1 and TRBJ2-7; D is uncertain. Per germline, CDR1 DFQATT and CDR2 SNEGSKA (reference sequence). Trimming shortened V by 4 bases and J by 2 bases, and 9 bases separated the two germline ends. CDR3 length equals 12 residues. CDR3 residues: CSAIDGAYEQYF. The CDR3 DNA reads TGCAGTGCTATTGACGGAGCCTACGAGCAGTACTTC.

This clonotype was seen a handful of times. For the CDR3, the DNA is TGTGCCAGCAGTTTACGGGGACGAGATTCACCCCTCCACTTT. It specifies CASSLRGRDSPLHF. V gene TRBV12-3 or TRBV12-4 combines with J gene TRBJ1-6; perhaps TRBD1 as D (5 bases). This CDR3 has 14 amino acids. Trimming cost V 2 bases and J 8 bases, with 10 bases left between them.

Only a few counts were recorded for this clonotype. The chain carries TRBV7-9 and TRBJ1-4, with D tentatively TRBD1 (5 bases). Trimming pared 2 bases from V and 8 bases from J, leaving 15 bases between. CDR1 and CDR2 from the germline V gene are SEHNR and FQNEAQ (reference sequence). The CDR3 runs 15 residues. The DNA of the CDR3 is TGTGCCAGCAGCTTACTCGGTCAGGGAAAGGAAAAACTGTTTTTT. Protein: CASSLLGQGKEKLFF.

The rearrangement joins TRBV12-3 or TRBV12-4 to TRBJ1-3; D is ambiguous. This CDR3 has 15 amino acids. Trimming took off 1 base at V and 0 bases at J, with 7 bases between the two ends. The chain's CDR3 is CASSLGLLSGNTIYF. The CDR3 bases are TGTGCCAGCAGTTTAGGGCTGCTCTCTGGAAACACCATATATTTT.

The chain's CDR3 is CSARDSANSPLHF. The CDR3, as DNA: TGCAGTGCTAGGGACAGCGCCAATTCACCCCTCCACTTT. The rearrangement joins TRBV20-1 to TRBJ1-6, with D possibly TRBD1 on 6 matching bases. V lost 3 bases to trimming and J lost 7 bases, with 10 bases between them. The CDR3 sequence is 13 residues long. From germline, CDR1 is DFQATT and CDR2 SNEGSKA (reference sequence).

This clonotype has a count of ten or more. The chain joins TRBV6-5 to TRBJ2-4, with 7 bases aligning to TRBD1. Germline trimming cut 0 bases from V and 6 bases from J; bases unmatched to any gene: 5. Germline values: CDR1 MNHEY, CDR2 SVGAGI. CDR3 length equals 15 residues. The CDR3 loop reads CASSYSTGTLNIQYF. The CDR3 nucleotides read TGTGCCAGCAGTTACTCGACAGGGACCCTAAACATTCAGTACTTC.

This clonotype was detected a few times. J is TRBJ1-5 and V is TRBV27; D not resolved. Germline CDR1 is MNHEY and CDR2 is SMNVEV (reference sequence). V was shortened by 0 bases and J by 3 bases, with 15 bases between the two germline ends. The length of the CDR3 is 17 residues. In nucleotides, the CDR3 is TGTGCCAGCAGTTTATCTTCCCCCTTGGGGAACAATCAGCCCCAGCATTTT. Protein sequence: CASSLSSPLGNNQPQHF.

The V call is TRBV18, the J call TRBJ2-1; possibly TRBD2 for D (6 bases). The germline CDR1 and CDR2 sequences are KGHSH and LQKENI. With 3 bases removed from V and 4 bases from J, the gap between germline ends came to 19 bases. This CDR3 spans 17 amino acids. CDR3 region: CASSPRDSNLLYNEQFF. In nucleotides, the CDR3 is TGTGCCAGCTCACCCCGGGACTCGAACCTACTTTACAATGAGCAGTTCTTC. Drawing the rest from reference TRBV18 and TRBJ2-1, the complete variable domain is NAGVMQNPRHLVRRRGQEARLRCSPMKGHSHVYWYRQLPEEGLKFMVYLQKENIIDESGMPKERFSAEFPKEGPSILRIQQVVRGDSAAYFCASSPRDSNLLYNEQFFGPGTRLTVL.

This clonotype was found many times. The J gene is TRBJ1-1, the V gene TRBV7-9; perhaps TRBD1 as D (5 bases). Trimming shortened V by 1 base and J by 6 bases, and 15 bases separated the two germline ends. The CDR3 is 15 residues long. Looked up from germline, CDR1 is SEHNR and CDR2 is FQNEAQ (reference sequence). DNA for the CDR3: TGTGCCAGCAGCTTAGGGGAGGGAAGGGGCCCTGAAGCTTTCTTT. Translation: CASSLGEGRGPEAFF.

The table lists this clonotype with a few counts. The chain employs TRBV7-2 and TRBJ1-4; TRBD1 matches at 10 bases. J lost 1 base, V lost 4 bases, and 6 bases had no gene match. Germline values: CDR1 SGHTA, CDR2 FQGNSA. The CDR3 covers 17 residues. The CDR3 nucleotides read TGTGCCAGCAGCTCCGGGACAGGGGTAGGAACTAATGAAAAACTGTTTTTT. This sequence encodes CASSSGTGVGTNEKLFF.